One sample yielded the 27 T cell receptor beta chains listed below, sequenced in a study of cytomegalovirus exposure and HLA in healthy donors. Primers: 60 Vbeta forward and 13 Jbeta reverse. Produced via immunoSEQ multiplex PCR; TCRdb's table is partial and in-frame only. The sample includes some 250,000 clones, around 80% of them seen just once. Sequences were obtained from PBMCs. The source is a woman aged 40 to 55 in good health and CMV-seropositive.

This clone appeared a few times. The V gene is TRBV7-2, the J gene TRBJ1-1; D possibly corresponds to TRBD1 (6 bases). Germline V gives CDR1 SGHTA, CDR2 FQGNSA. The length of the CDR3 is 15 residues. With 5 bases removed from V and 3 bases from J, the gap between germline ends came to 16 bases. The DNA of the CDR3 is TGTGCCAGCAGCGAAGAGGCGGGGGCGGACACTGAAGCTTTCTTT. This gives the protein CASSEEAGADTEAFF.

This clone came up once. This chain joins TRBV6-5 and TRBJ1-6, with 7 positions matching TRBD1. Germline V gene data show CDR1 as MNHEY and CDR2 as SVGAGI. The CDR3 has 15 amino acids. V lost 6 bases, J lost 11 bases, and 13 bases stayed unmatched. The CDR3 is CASRKTGKGPTPLHF. The CDR3 DNA follows: TGTGCCAGCAGAAAGACAGGGAAAGGTCCTACACCCCTCCACTTT.

This clone occurred a few times. The J gene is TRBJ2-5, the V gene TRBV18; D not certain. Germline V CDR1 and CDR2: KGHSH, LQKENI. V lost 0 bases and J 5 bases, leaving 10 bases between the germline ends. The CDR3 is 14 residues long. The chain's CDR3 is CASSPPASWETQYF. In nucleotides, the CDR3 is TGTGCCAGCTCACCACCCGCTAGTTGGGAGACCCAGTACTTC.

The chain links TRBV6-5 to TRBJ2-7, with D hard to call. CDR1 and CDR2 from the germline V gene are MNHEY and SVGAGI. The CDR3 spans 14 residues. Between the trimmed V and J ends, which lost 0 bases and 5 bases, there was a span of 11 bases. The CDR3: CASSYSSSVDEQYF. The CDR3 region has the DNA TGTGCCAGCAGTTACTCTAGCTCCGTTGACGAGCAGTACTTC.

The CDR3 region is CASSPTGWSVRYGYTF. In nucleotides, the CDR3 is TGCGCCAGCAGCCCGACAGGGTGGAGTGTACGATATGGCTACACCTTC. The chain recombines TRBV5-1 with TRBJ1-2; TRBD1 aligns across 7 bases. Germline CDR1 is SGHRS and CDR2 is YFSETQ. The CDR3 is 16 amino acids. V gave up 4 bases and J gave up 5 bases; unmatched junction bases: 14.

The chain joins TRBV5-1 to TRBJ2-7; 10 nucleotides line up with TRBD1. This CDR3 has 17 residues. The germline gives CDR1 SGHRS, CDR2 YFSETQ. V gave up 4 bases and J gave up 4 bases; unmatched junction bases: 14. As DNA, the CDR3 is TGCGCCAGCAGCAGAGTAACTCCGGGACAGGGGAGGTACGAGCAGTACTTC. Amino acid sequence: CASSRVTPGQGRYEQYF.

This chain links TRBV27 with TRBJ1-5; 7 bases fit TRBD1. CDR1 MNHEY and CDR2 SMNVEV come from the germline V gene (reference sequence). The trim removed 5 bases at V and 3 bases at J, leaving 7 bases unmatched. CDR3 length equals 15 residues. The CDR3 loop reads CASSHRQGVNQPQHF. The CDR3 DNA reads as TGTGCCAGCAGTCATCGACAGGGTGTCAATCAGCCCCAGCATTTT.

The V and J genes are TRBV19 and TRBJ1-5; D remains ambiguous. V lost 1 base and J 4 bases, leaving 14 bases between the germline ends. This CDR3 contains 16 residues. Germline V gene lookup returns CDR1 LNHDA and CDR2 SQIVND (reference sequence). CDR3 bases: TGTGCCAGTAGTATAGGAGGAGGGAGGGATAATCAGCCCCAGCATTTT. As protein: CASSIGGGRDNQPQHF.

The chain is built from TRBV10-3 and TRBJ1-1; weak D call: TRBD1 (5 bases). From germline, CDR1 is ENHRY and CDR2 SYGVKD. Trimming stripped 6 bases from V and 0 bases from J, with 17 bases between. This CDR3 is built from 16 residues. Here the CDR3 DNA reads TGTGCCATCAGAGCACGGGGGACTGGATTGAACACTGAAGCTTTCTTT. Its translation is CAIRARGTGLNTEAFF.

J is TRBJ1-5 and V is TRBV5-6; no reliable D call. The CDR3 sequence is 16 residues long. V was pared by 1 base and J by 2 bases, with 13 bases between. CDR1 is SGHDT, CDR2 YYEEEE, per germline. CDR3 residues: CASSLNALRGNQPQHF. The DNA for the CDR3 is TGTGCCAGCAGCTTGAATGCCCTACGGGGCAATCAGCCCCAGCATTTT.

For the CDR3, the DNA is TGTGCCATCCCTGGAATGGGAGCGAGGGAGGACAATGAGCAGTTCTTC. Its translation is CAIPGMGAREDNEQFF. The chain joins TRBV5-4 to TRBJ2-1, with a tentative D call TRBD2 (6 bases). V was shortened by 9 bases and J by 5 bases, with 24 bases between the two germline ends. The CDR3 is made up of 16 amino acids. Germline CDR1 SGHNT, CDR2 YYREEE (reference sequence).

V is TRBV14 and J is TRBJ1-3, with 7 bases fitting TRBD1. This CDR3 has 13 amino acids. In germline, CDR1 is SGHDN, CDR2 FVKESK. The V and J ends lost 6 bases and 2 bases, in that order; junction bases with no gene match: 1. CDR3 nucleotides: TGTGCCAGCAGACAGGGGCCTGGAAACACCATATATTTT. This translates into CASRQGPGNTIYF.

The chain has TRBV9 and TRBJ2-3; D may be TRBD1 (6 bases). Trimming removed 0 bases at V and 8 bases at J, with 13 bases between. CDR3 length equals 14 residues. Germline CDR1 and CDR2: SGDLS and YYNGEE. The CDR3 DNA reads TGTGCCAGCAGCGTAGAGACAGGTGTCGGTACGCAGTATTTT. Its translation: CASSVETGVGTQYF.

This chain connects TRBV12-2 to TRBJ1-4; TRBD1 is taken as the D call from the table, unchecked against the DNA. TRBV12-2 is a recognized pseudogene. The CDR3 is made up of 16 amino acids. CDR3 protein: CASRPNRRPDNEKLFF. The CDR3 nucleotides are TGTGCAAGTCGCCCCAACAGGCGGCCCGATAATGAAAAACTGTTTTTT.

V and J are TRBV6-5 and TRBJ2-7, with 7 bases fitting TRBD1. V trimming: 5 bases; J trimming: 2 bases; junction bases outside the gene matches: 3. The CDR3 totals 13 residues. CDR1 is MNHEY, CDR2 SVGAGI, per germline. CDR3 sequence: CASSRDSTYEQYF. The CDR3 bases are TGTGCCAGCAGTAGGGACAGTACCTACGAGCAGTACTTC.

The CDR3 loop is CASSRQDTEAFF. CDR3 nucleotide sequence: TGTGCCAGCAGCAGACAAGACACTGAAGCTTTCTTT. The chain recombines TRBV25-1 with TRBJ1-1; D not certain. Germline loops: CDR1 MGHDK, CDR2 SYGVNS. The CDR3 has 12 amino acids. V shed 6 bases and J shed 3 bases, with 8 bases lying between them.

V and J are TRBV10-3 and TRBJ1-6; no clear D gene. CDR1 ENHRY and CDR2 SYGVKD come from the germline V gene. Trimming pared 8 bases from V and 11 bases from J, leaving 22 bases between. This CDR3 has 15 residues. The DNA of the CDR3 is TGTGCCATCGCCGAAAGGGATATCAGCGGACCACCCCTCCACTTT. Its translation is CAIAERDISGPPLHF.

This chain joins TRBV19 and TRBJ2-7, with unresolved D. Looked up from germline, CDR1 is LNHDA and CDR2 is SQIVND (reference sequence). CDR3 length: 12 amino acids. With 3 bases removed from V and 3 bases from J, the gap between germline ends came to 6 bases. CDR3 amino acids: CASSIGNYEQYF. CDR3 nucleotide sequence: TGTGCCAGTAGTATCGGTAACTACGAGCAGTACTTC.

This clone was detected only once. The rearrangement links TRBV28 to TRBJ1-6; a possible D gene is TRBD1 (6 bases). Germline V gives CDR1 MDHEN, CDR2 SYDVKM. The ends were cut back, 3 bases at V and 8 bases at J, with 11 bases in the middle. This CDR3 has 14 residues. CDR3 amino acids: CASSLGQAYSPLHF. In DNA form, the CDR3 reads TGTGCCAGCAGTTTGGGACAAGCTTATTCACCCCTCCACTTT.

This clone was detected only once. This chain links TRBV5-4 with TRBJ1-1; 10 bases are a match to TRBD1. J lost 4 bases, V lost 0 bases, and 3 bases had no gene match. Germline V gives CDR1 SGHNT, CDR2 YYREEE (reference sequence). The CDR3 consists of 15 residues. CDR3 residues: CASSLGQGAGTEAFF. CDR3 sequence (DNA): TGTGCCAGCAGCTTGGGACAGGGGGCTGGCACTGAAGCTTTCTTT.

The gene calls are TRBV19 and TRBJ2-3; 11 nucleotides agree with TRBD2. V gave up 0 bases and J gave up 6 bases; unmatched junction bases: 5. From germline, CDR1 is LNHDA and CDR2 SQIVND (reference sequence). The CDR3 contains 16 residues. As DNA, the CDR3 is TGTGCCAGTAGTATAGACCTAGCGGGAGGAGGGGATACGCAGTATTTT. It is translated as CASSIDLAGGGDTQYF.

The chain combines TRBV2 with TRBJ1-2; the D gene is possibly TRBD1 (5 bases). This CDR3 contains 15 residues. V was cut by 7 bases and J by 0 bases, with 15 bases left in between. Per the germline V gene, CDR1 is SNHLY and CDR2 is FYNNEI. In DNA form, the CDR3 reads TGTGCCAGCACTATGATTTCGACAGCTAACTATGGCTACACCTTC. This encodes CASTMISTANYGYTF.

This clone was observed once. The CDR3 sequence: CARQNSNYGYTF. The CDR3, as DNA: TGTGCCCGCCAGAACAGTAACTATGGCTACACCTTC. The J gene is TRBJ1-2, the V gene TRBV13, with D hard to call. Germline V gene sequence: CDR1 PRHDT, CDR2 FYEKMQ (reference sequence). V lost 11 bases to trimming and J lost 1 base, with 11 bases between them. The CDR3 is 12 residues long.

This clone has only one observation. The V and J genes are TRBV7-2 and TRBJ2-7; 14 bases are shared with TRBD2. The germline CDR1 and CDR2 sequences are SGHTA and FQGNSA. The J segment lost 5 bases and the V segment lost 5 bases, leaving 14 bases of the junction unmatched. CDR3 length: 18 residues. CDR3 sequence reads: CASSADQGLAGANDEQYF. In nucleotides, the CDR3 is TGTGCCAGCAGCGCTGATCAGGGACTAGCGGGAGCTAATGACGAGCAGTACTTC.

This clone was picked up one time. The rearrangement uses TRBV19 and TRBJ2-2; TRBD2 matches at 10 bases. From germline, CDR1 is LNHDA and CDR2 SQIVND (reference sequence). The CDR3 is 14 residues long. V shed 6 bases, J shed 4 bases, and the junction held 2 bases outside the gene matches. The CDR3 region has the DNA TGTGCCAGTAGGGCTAGCGGGAGCACCGGGGAGCTGTTTTTT. Residues: CASRASGSTGELFF.

The V gene is TRBV7-9, the J gene TRBJ2-1; possible D gene TRBD2, 6 bases. The V end was cut by 6 bases, the J end by 3 bases, with 18 bases between. This CDR3 is 16 amino acids long. Germline lookup yields CDR1 SEHNR and CDR2 FQNEAQ (reference sequence). The DNA of the CDR3 is TGTGCCAGCAGTCCCCCCGGGAGCGTTGACTACAATGAGCAGTTCTTC. Protein product: CASSPPGSVDYNEQFF.

This chain links TRBV29-1 with TRBJ1-1; D is perhaps TRBD1 (6 bases). Germline CDR1 and CDR2: SQVTM and ANQGSEA. V gave up 7 bases and J gave up 7 bases, with 19 bases separating them. This CDR3 has 13 residues. The CDR3, as DNA: TGCAGCGCTGCGACACGGGGGGGGCATGAAGCTTTCTTT. Protein sequence: CSAATRGGHEAFF. The full variable domain, in which reference TRBV29-1 and TRBJ1-1 provide the parts outside the CDR3, is SAVISQKPSRDICQRGTSLTIQCQVDSQVTMMFWYRQQPGQSLTLIATANQGSEATYESGFVIDKFPISRPNLTFSTLTVSNMSPEDSSIYLCSAATRGGHEAFFGQGTRLTVV.